A single sample is the source of the 27 T cell receptor beta chains below, sequenced in a study of T cell responses to AZD1222 COVID-19 vaccine. The protocol was immunoSEQ multiplex PCR, while the TCRdb copy is restricted to in-frame clones and leaves out a portion. The sample contains some 150,000 clones, around nine tenths of which appear only once. The source was peripheral blood, collected on day 0 of AZD1222 vaccination. The source is an adult in good health.

This clone appeared a single time. V usage is TRBV23-1 and J usage is TRBJ2-7; D might be TRBD2 (6 bases). TRBV23-1 counts as an open reading frame of uncertain function. This CDR3 comprises 14 residues. Trimming left V 6 bases short and J 0 bases short, with 12 bases between. The CDR3 DNA sequence: TGCGCCAGCAGCCACGGGGGAAGCTCCTACGAGCAGTACTTC. It encodes CASSHGGSSYEQYF.

This chain joins TRBV20-1 and TRBJ1-1; D not certain. The CDR3 runs to 11 residues. Germline CDR1 DFQATT, CDR2 SNEGSKA (reference sequence). Trimming took 2 bases from V and 11 from J, leaving 12 bases between them. This CDR3 reads CSARLGGGAFF. CDR3 nucleotides: TGCAGTGCTAGACTGGGTGGCGGGGCTTTCTTT.

V usage is TRBV18 and J usage is TRBJ2-2; D remains unclear. From germline, CDR1 is KGHSH and CDR2 LQKENI. This CDR3 is 16 amino acids long. V was clipped by 4 bases and J by 3 bases, with 15 bases between them. The CDR3 coding sequence is TGTGCCAGCTCACTTTCGGCCGGCGGAGACACCGGGGAGCTGTTTTTT. Its translation is CASSLSAGGDTGELFF.

This chain connects TRBV7-9 to TRBJ2-7, with 7 bases that match TRBD1. CDR1 is SEHNR, CDR2 FQNEAQ, per germline (reference sequence). Unmatched junction bases numbered 21, after V lost 1 base and J lost 6 bases. This CDR3 spans 19 amino acids. Here the CDR3 reads CASSLGFVAGTALKGEQYF. The CDR3 DNA follows: TGTGCCAGCAGCTTAGGTTTTGTAGCTGGGACAGCCCTTAAGGGCGAGCAGTACTTC.

This clone was observed a handful of times. The gene calls are TRBV19 and TRBJ1-2; tentatively, D is TRBD1 (5 bases). The CDR3 runs 15 residues. Germline CDR1 is LNHDA and CDR2 is SQIVND (reference sequence). V was cut by 5 bases and J by 4 bases, with 17 bases left in between. Written as DNA, the CDR3 is TGTGCCAGTAGTCCTCACCGGGGACCGTCCTATGGCTACACCTTC. The encoded protein is CASSPHRGPSYGYTF.

The chain has TRBV18 and TRBJ1-1; the D is unclear. Germline values: CDR1 KGHSH, CDR2 LQKENI. V gave up 0 bases and J gave up 1 base, with 6 bases separating them. This CDR3 is built from 14 residues. The DNA for the CDR3 is TGTGCCAGCTCACCACCGAAGGGGAACACTGAAGCTTTCTTT. Amino acid sequence: CASSPPKGNTEAFF. Drawing the rest from reference TRBV18 and TRBJ1-1, the complete variable domain is NAGVMQNPRHLVRRRGQEARLRCSPMKGHSHVYWYRQLPEEGLKFMVYLQKENIIDESGMPKERFSAEFPKEGPSILRIQQVVRGDSAAYFCASSPPKGNTEAFFGQGTRLTVV.

This chain uses TRBV10-3 with TRBJ1-5; D is uncertain. CDR3 size: 13 residues. V was trimmed by 6 bases and J by 3 bases, leaving 9 bases between them. Germline CDR1 reads ENHRY; CDR2 reads SYGVKD. CDR3 residues: CAIRVGLNQPQHF. The CDR3, as DNA: TGTGCCATCAGGGTAGGGCTCAATCAGCCCCAGCATTTT.

This chain links TRBV12-3 or TRBV12-4 with TRBJ1-5; 7 bases are shared with TRBD1. V shed 3 bases and J 4 bases; nucleotides not matched to a gene: 0. The CDR3 extends over 13 amino acids. The CDR3 is CASSLGQNQPQHF. CDR3 DNA: TGTGCCAGCAGTTTGGGACAGAATCAGCCCCAGCATTTT.

This rearrangement joins TRBV5-1 to TRBJ2-1; 7 bases are a match to TRBD2. The CDR3 sequence is 15 residues long. CDR1 SGHRS and CDR2 YFSETQ come from the germline V gene. The ends lost 4 bases at V and 6 bases at J; junction bases unmatched: 10. CDR3 region: CASSPQPGGGNEQFF. CDR3 nucleotides: TGCGCCAGCAGCCCTCAACCGGGCGGGGGCAATGAGCAGTTCTTC.

The V and J genes are TRBV21-1 and TRBJ2-1; TRBD2 is the table's D call and was not checked against the DNA. TRBV21-1 is a documented pseudogene. The CDR3 has 16 amino acids. CDR3 amino acids: CASSTKAGGPSGEQFF. CDR3 bases: TGTGCCAGCAGCACGAAAGCGGGAGGGCCATCCGGTGAGCAGTTCTTC.

The table lists this clone with a count of one. The chain carries TRBV6-2 or TRBV6-3 and TRBJ2-3, with a tentative D call TRBD2 (6 bases). In germline, CDR1 is MNHEY, CDR2 SVGEGT. V dropped 0 bases and J dropped 2 bases, with 9 bases sitting between them. This CDR3 has 15 amino acids. CDR3 nucleotide sequence: TGTGCCAGCAGTTACTCGCGGGGAGCCACAGATACGCAGTATTTT. Translated, it gives CASSYSRGATDTQYF.

The rearrangement uses TRBV21-1 and TRBJ1-3. TRBV21-1 is classified as a pseudogene. This CDR3 is built from 16 residues. The CDR3, as DNA: TGTGCCAGCAGGCTGGGGGGGAAATGGTCTGGAAACACCATATATTTT. Amino acids: CASRLGGKWSGNTIYF.

This chain uses TRBV7-2 with TRBJ2-1, with D uncertain. Germline V gene data show CDR1 as SGHTA and CDR2 as FQGNSA. The CDR3 is made up of 18 amino acids. Deletions cut 0 bases from V and 3 bases from J, with 18 bases between. The CDR3 is CASSLAFGLSLLYNEQFF. In DNA form, the CDR3 reads TGTGCCAGCAGCTTAGCATTCGGTTTGTCTCTTCTCTACAATGAGCAGTTCTTC.

There are a few counts of this clone. The chain couples TRBV2 to TRBJ1-6; D gene unclear. Trimming took off 5 bases at V and 5 bases at J, with 1 base between the two ends. Germline CDR1 SNHLY, CDR2 FYNNEI. This CDR3 has 11 amino acids. The CDR3 nucleotides are TGTGCCAGCAGTAATAATTCACCCCTCCACTTT. Translated: CASSNNSPLHF.

This rearrangement joins TRBV2 to TRBJ2-1; D possibly corresponds to TRBD2 (7 bases). Trimming took off 7 bases at V and 3 bases at J, with 16 bases between the two ends. There are 15 residues in the CDR3. Germline CDR1 SNHLY, CDR2 FYNNEI. CDR3 sequence reads: CASKEGGIHYNEQFF. The DNA for the CDR3 is TGTGCCAGCAAAGAGGGGGGGATCCACTACAATGAGCAGTTCTTC.

CDR3 loop: CSVEVWGDSNTGELFF. The CDR3, as DNA: TGCAGCGTTGAGGTTTGGGGGGACTCCAACACCGGGGAGCTGTTTTTT. This chain connects TRBV29-1 to TRBJ2-2, with D possibly being TRBD2 (6 bases). Trimming cost V 3 bases and J 2 bases, with 16 bases left between them. Germline CDR1 is SQVTM and CDR2 is ANQGSEA. The CDR3 covers 16 residues.

The chain couples TRBV21-1 to TRBJ2-4; the D call TRBD2 from the table was never checked on the DNA. TRBV21-1 is listed as a pseudogene. The CDR3 runs 13 residues. CDR3: CASFPGGPNIQYF. CDR3 in DNA: TGTGCCTCATTCCCCGGGGGGCCAAACATTCAGTACTTC.

The chain combines TRBV11-2 with TRBJ2-7, with 7 bases that match TRBD1. Germline CDR1 reads SGHAT; CDR2 reads FQNNGV. The CDR3 length is 16 residues. The J segment lost 2 bases and the V segment lost 5 bases, leaving 12 bases of the junction unmatched. The CDR3 protein is CASSQKIDRVTYEQYF. CDR3 in DNA: TGTGCCAGCAGCCAAAAAATCGACAGGGTTACCTACGAGCAGTACTTC.

There are a few counts of this clone. The chain is built from TRBV9 and TRBJ2-7; 10 positions agree with TRBD2. The CDR3 has 14 residues. Per the germline V gene, CDR1 is SGDLS and CDR2 is YYNGEE. The trim removed 4 bases at V and 5 bases at J, leaving 6 bases unmatched. CDR3 region: CASSLSGGYDEQYF. The CDR3 nucleotides read TGTGCCAGCAGCCTTAGCGGGGGGTATGACGAGCAGTACTTC.

The chain carries TRBV6-2 or TRBV6-3 and TRBJ1-2; 7 bases agree with TRBD1. The CDR3 sequence is 12 residues long. Germline CDR1 MNHEY, CDR2 SVGEGT. With 5 bases clipped from V and 7 bases from J, the junction kept 4 bases outside the gene matches. The CDR3 sequence is CASSTGVLGYTF. DNA of the CDR3: TGTGCCAGCAGTACAGGGGTTCTTGGCTACACCTTC.

The genes are TRBV18 and TRBJ1-4; no clear D gene. The CDR3 spans 16 residues. The germline V and J ends were trimmed by 5 bases and 2 bases, with 15 bases remaining between them. From germline, CDR1 is KGHSH and CDR2 LQKENI. The CDR3 nucleotides are TGTGCCAGCTCATTCTGGACTCGGAGCACTAATGAAAAACTGTTTTTT. It yields the protein CASSFWTRSTNEKLFF.

The gene calls are TRBV15 and TRBJ2-1; 8 bases match TRBD2. The germline CDR1 and CDR2 sequences are LNHNV and YYDKDF (reference sequence). The length of the CDR3 is 14 residues. V was clipped by 4 bases and J by 9 bases; unmatched bases: 8. CDR3 residues: CATSKYGGAVEQFF. The CDR3 DNA reads as TGTGCCACCAGCAAGTACGGGGGGGCTGTTGAGCAGTTCTTC.

V is TRBV2 and J is TRBJ1-6; the match to TRBD1 covers 9 bases. This CDR3 is 14 amino acids long. Germline V gene sequence: CDR1 SNHLY, CDR2 FYNNEI. V was clipped by 6 bases and J by 10 bases; unmatched bases: 7. The CDR3, as DNA: TGTGCCAGCAGATGGGACAGGGAGACATCACCCCTCCACTTT. Protein: CASRWDRETSPLHF.

This clone was seen a handful of times. The rearrangement joins TRBV4-1 to TRBJ2-7; 11 nucleotides agree with TRBD2. This CDR3 contains 15 residues. The ends lost 3 bases at V and 4 bases at J; junction bases unmatched: 5. Germline V gives CDR1 MGHRA, CDR2 YSYEKL. The CDR3 bases are TGCGCCAGCAGCCACACGACTAGCGGGGAATACGAGCAGTACTTC. Protein product: CASSHTTSGEYEQYF.

The chain employs TRBV6-2 or TRBV6-3 and TRBJ1-5, with a possible D match to TRBD1 (5 bases). Trimming took 5 bases from V and 2 from J, leaving 19 bases between them. This CDR3 comprises 17 residues. CDR1 and CDR2 (germline): MNHEY, SVGEGT. The CDR3: CASSKHKSGGGNQPQHF. As DNA, the CDR3 is TGTGCCAGCAGTAAACATAAGAGCGGGGGGGGCAATCAGCCCCAGCATTTT.

The gene calls are TRBV29-1 and TRBJ1-4; possibly TRBD1 for D (5 bases). The CDR3 runs to 15 residues. The germline gives CDR1 SQVTM, CDR2 ANQGSEA. Trimming pared 7 bases from V and 8 bases from J, leaving 23 bases between. CDR3 loop: CSALTGGAPGEKLFF. In DNA form, the CDR3 reads TGCAGCGCCCTTACCGGAGGGGCCCCGGGAGAAAAACTGTTTTTT.

The chain recombines TRBV11-2 with TRBJ1-1, with 9 bases matching TRBD1. This CDR3 has 15 residues. V trimming: 1 base; J trimming: 3 bases; junction bases outside the gene matches: 3. CDR1 is SGHAT, CDR2 FQNNGV, per germline. DNA for the CDR3: TGTGCCAGCAGCTTAGGGGGACAGGGATACACTGAAGCTTTCTTT. Translation: CASSLGGQGYTEAFF.